Following are 11 T cell receptor beta chains from one sample sequenced in a study of CD8 T cells in ankylosing spondylitis. A single record per CDR3 protein comes from TCRdb applying MiXCR to the 5' RACE reads. The profile shows approximately 240,000 distinct CDR3 sequences, 20% to 30% of them singletons. What was sequenced was blood, either unsorted or a sorted T cell fraction (not recorded which). The origin of the receptors is a male donor with ankylosing spondylitis or in good health (not recorded which).

CDR3 nucleotides: TGCAGTGCTAGAGATGGGCAGGGGAACACCGGGGAGCTGTTTTTT. This gives the protein CSARDGQGNTGELFF. The chain employs TRBV20-1 and TRBJ2-2; D possibly corresponds to TRBD1 (5 bases). Germline values: CDR1 DFQATT, CDR2 SNEGSKA (reference sequence). The CDR3 is 15 residues long. Trimming stripped 0 bases from V and 1 base from J, with 9 bases between.

This clonotype was seen only a few times. The chain links TRBV5-4 to TRBJ2-6; D might be TRBD1 or TRBD2, each matching 5 bases. V was cut by 4 bases and J by 2 bases, with 10 bases left in between. The CDR3 extends over 15 amino acids. CDR1 is SGHNT, CDR2 YYREEE, per germline (reference sequence). CDR3 residues: CASSAQGPGANVLTF. CDR3 coding DNA: TGTGCCAGCAGCGCGCAGGGACCTGGGGCCAACGTCCTGACTTTC.

The chain uses TRBV5-1 and TRBJ2-3, with a possible D match to TRBD2 (6 bases). Trimming shortened V by 4 bases and J by 2 bases, and 11 bases separated the two germline ends. The CDR3 has 14 amino acids. Germline CDR1 SGHRS, CDR2 YFSETQ. The CDR3 DNA is TGCGCCAGCAGCCCCGGGGGTCCCACAGATACGCAGTATTTT. Its translation: CASSPGGPTDTQYF.

This clonotype has ten or more counts. V is TRBV29-1 and J is TRBJ2-3; weak D call: TRBD2 (5 bases). Trimming left V 4 bases short and J 4 bases short, with 6 bases between. The CDR3 contains 11 residues. CDR1 and CDR2 (germline): SQVTM, ANQGSEA. In nucleotides, the CDR3 is TGCAGCGTTGTGAGGGCAGATACGCAGTATTTT. Protein product: CSVVRADTQYF.

CDR3 sequence reads: CASSSRGVRGQPQHF. CDR3 DNA sequence: TGTGCCAGCAGCTCTAGGGGGGTAAGGGGGCAGCCCCAGCATTTT. The gene calls are TRBV7-6 and TRBJ1-5; D possibly corresponds to TRBD1 (6 bases). Trimming left V 4 bases short and J 7 bases short, with 17 bases between. The CDR3 consists of 15 residues. CDR1 and CDR2 (germline): SGHVS, FNYEAQ.

This clonotype was counted only a few times. The J gene is TRBJ2-7, the V gene TRBV20-1, with 9 bases that match TRBD1. The V gene end was trimmed by 5 bases and the J gene end by 5 bases; junction bases not matched to a gene: 10. Germline V gives CDR1 DFQATT, CDR2 SNEGSKA (reference sequence). CDR3 length: 14 amino acids. The CDR3 spells CSAPGRDRVNEQYF. The CDR3, as DNA: TGCAGTGCTCCCGGACGGGACAGGGTGAACGAGCAGTACTTC.

The V and J genes are TRBV12-3 or TRBV12-4 and TRBJ2-5; a possible D gene is TRBD2 (6 bases). CDR3 length: 15 residues. The V and J ends lost 4 bases and 2 bases respectively, with 14 bases between them. The CDR3 protein is CASSSNWRGQETQYF. DNA of the CDR3: TGTGCCAGCAGTTCCAATTGGCGGGGACAAGAGACCCAGTACTTC.

This clonotype was counted only a few times. The chain employs TRBV5-4 and TRBJ2-3; 9 bases are shared with TRBD1. Germline CDR1 SGHNT, CDR2 YYREEE (reference sequence). The CDR3 loop spans 20 amino acids. Losses at the gene ends were 0 bases for V and 7 bases for J; bases not matched to a gene: 21. CDR3 protein: CASSLVMGVSRDRVPYTQYF. DNA for the CDR3: TGTGCCAGCAGCTTGGTAATGGGGGTGAGCCGGGACAGGGTTCCCTATACGCAGTATTTT. The entire variable domain, with the rest obtained from reference TRBV5-4 and TRBJ2-3, is as follows: ETGVTQSPTHLIKTRGQQVTLRCSSQSGHNTVSWYQQALGQGPQFIFQYYREEENGRGNFPPRFSGLQFPNYSSELNVNALELDDSALYLCASSLVMGVSRDRVPYTQYFGPGTRLTVL.

The rearrangement uses TRBV18 and TRBJ2-5; 7 nucleotides line up with TRBD2. Germline V gene sequence: CDR1 KGHSH, CDR2 LQKENI. The V gene end was trimmed by 1 base and the J gene end by 4 bases; junction bases not matched to a gene: 6. The CDR3 sequence is 15 residues long. The CDR3 reads CASSPREGSGETQYF. DNA of the CDR3: TGTGCCAGCTCACCACGGGAGGGCTCGGGAGAGACCCAGTACTTC.

The rearrangement joins TRBV5-6 to TRBJ2-7, with 15 bases that match TRBD2. Per the germline V gene, CDR1 is SGHDT and CDR2 is YYEEEE. The CDR3 covers 19 residues. V was pared by 3 bases and J by 6 bases, with 16 bases of the junction left unmatched. The CDR3 spells CASSWGLAGGALPSGEQYF. In DNA, the CDR3 is TGTGCCAGCAGCTGGGGACTAGCGGGGGGCGCCTTACCCTCGGGCGAGCAGTACTTC.

This clonotype was picked up many times. The chain employs TRBV20-1 and TRBJ1-6, with D perhaps TRBD1 (6 bases). CDR3 size: 14 residues. CDR1 DFQATT and CDR2 SNEGSKA come from the germline V gene (reference sequence). V was clipped by 2 bases and J by 6 bases, with 11 bases between them. The CDR3 sequence is CSARRPDSNSPLHF. The CDR3 DNA reads as TGCAGTGCTAGAAGGCCGGACAGTAATTCACCCCTCCACTTT.